Listed below are T cell receptor beta chains from one sample, sequenced in a study of shared clonotypes between healthy human individuals. This table comes from immunoSEQ multiplex PCR, and its TCRdb copy is limited to in-frame clones, with some not included. The sample records about 980,000 clones, approximately 80% being singletons. Sequencing input: memory CD4+ T cells sorted from blood. All receptors come from a man aged 18-30 years in good health. CDR3s include the opening cysteine and the closing phenylalanine or tryptophan. The D gene is left open where the match is weak. Only part of the rows carry a size: once, few, many, or a class if the clone is expanded.

d_gene,v_gene,abundance,j_gene,CDR3nt,CDR3aa
-,TRBV9,-,TRBJ1-1,TGTGCCAGCAGCGCGGCTAGGGGACGGAACACTGAAGCTTTCTTT,CASSAARGRNTEAFF
-,TRBV6-1,once,TRBJ2-1,TGTGCCAGCATCCCCTCCCTCACGGGCGATGAGCAGTTCTTC,CASIPSLTGDEQFF
TRBD1,TRBV18,-,TRBJ2-1,TGTGCCAGCATGACAGGGTCGGTGAATGAGCAGTTCTTC,CASMTGSVNEQFF
-,TRBV5-1,-,TRBJ1-3,TGCGCCAGCGCACCTGGTAGCGCCTCTGGAAACACCATATATTTT,CASAPGSASGNTIYF
-,TRBV5-1,-,TRBJ1-1,TGCGCCAGCAGCTTGGGTTCGAACACTGAAGCTTTCTTT,CASSLGSNTEAFF
TRBD2,TRBV5-1,-,TRBJ2-5,TGCGCCAGCAGCTTGGTCAGTCTACCGGGACTAGCGGTTCAAGAGACCCAGTACTTC,CASSLVSLPGLAVQETQYF
-,TRBV5-1,-,TRBJ1-5,TGCGCCAGCAGCTTGGGTCCGCGGGATTTAAGCAATCAGCCCCAGCATTTT,CASSLGPRDLSNQPQHF
-,TRBV27,-,TRBJ1-3,TGTGCCAGCAGTTTATACCCCGGAAACACCATATATTTT,CASSLYPGNTIYF
TRBD1,TRBV7-6,-,TRBJ1-1,TGTGCCAGCAGCTTAGCGCCGGGACAGGGGAATGAAGCTTTCTTT,CASSLAPGQGNEAFF
-,TRBV18,few,TRBJ1-6,TGTGCCAGCTCAAGCAACAGGGCTCCTAATTCACCCCTCCACTTT,CASSSNRAPNSPLHF
TRBD1,TRBV27,-,TRBJ2-3,TGTGCCAGCAGTAAGGAACGAAGGCAGGGGGCAAGTGATACGCAGTATTTT,CASSKERRQGASDTQYF
-,TRBV6-6,-,TRBJ1-6,TGTGCCAGCAGCCCGGACAGCGGGAAGTCACCCCTCCACTTT,CASSPDSGKSPLHF
-,TRBV2,-,TRBJ1-5,TGTGCCAGCAGCCTACAGGGAAGTCAGCCCCAGCATTTT,CASSLQGSQPQHF
TRBD2,TRBV7-2,once,TRBJ2-3,TGTGCCAGCAGCTTAAGTTCAGGCGGGAGAGGGGCAGATACGCAGTATTTT,CASSLSSGGRGADTQYF
-,TRBV5-1,-,TRBJ2-2,TGCGCCAGCAGCCCGGGCGACAGACTAAACACCGGGGAGCTGTTTTTT,CASSPGDRLNTGELFF
TRBD2,TRBV30,-,TRBJ2-7,TGTGCCGCTGGATCCGGGGCGGGACTAGTAGGCGAGCAGTACTTC,CAAGSGAGLVGEQYF
TRBD1,TRBV19,-,TRBJ1-1,TGTGCCAGTAGCGGGGGACAGGGGATGTTTATGAACACTGAAGCTTTCTTT,CASSGGQGMFMNTEAFF
TRBD2,TRBV5-1,-,TRBJ2-7,TGCGCCAGCAGCTTGGGGCTAGCGGGGGGCGAGCAGTACTTC,CASSLGLAGGEQYF
-,TRBV7-8,-,TRBJ1-2,TGTGCCAGCAGCTCCATCCGGGGGGGCTACACCTTC,CASSSIRGGYTF
-,TRBV6-1,-,TRBJ2-4,TGTGCCAGCAGTGAACCTGCCATTTTAGCCGCTCGCAAAAACATTCAGTACTTC,CASSEPAILAARKNIQYF
-,TRBV4-1,few,TRBJ2-2,TGCGCCAGCAGCCTGACAGGTCCCGGGGAGCTGTTTTTT,CASSLTGPGELFF
TRBD1,TRBV4-1,-,TRBJ1-5,TGCGCCAGCAGCCCCCTACGGACAGGGAACCATCAGCCCCAGCATTTT,CASSPLRTGNHQPQHF
-,TRBV2,-,TRBJ2-1,TGTGCCAGCAGGATGACGGGAACCAATGAGCAGTTCTTC,CASRMTGTNEQFF
TRBD1,TRBV2,-,TRBJ2-7,TGTGCCAGCAGTGAAAGTGGACAGGGGTCCTACGAGCAGTACTTC,CASSESGQGSYEQYF
-,TRBV6-6,-,TRBJ2-2,TGTGCCAGCAGCCAGGACAGTTCTACCGGGGAGCTGTTTTTT,CASSQDSSTGELFF
TRBD1,TRBV10-3,-,TRBJ1-3,TGTGCCTCACATTCCGGGACAGAAATCTCTGGAAACACCATATATTTT,CASHSGTEISGNTIYF
-,TRBV18,-,TRBJ2-7,TGTGCCAGCTCACCGGAAGCGGGTTCCTACGAGCAGTACTTC,CASSPEAGSYEQYF
TRBD1,TRBV29-1,-,TRBJ1-2,TGCAGCGTAAGCGGACAGGGCGAATATGGCTACACCTTC,CSVSGQGEYGYTF
-,TRBV16,-,TRBJ1-3,TGTGCCAGCAGCCCACAAGGCTCGGGAAACACCATATATTTT,CASSPQGSGNTIYF
TRBD2,TRBV30,many,TRBJ2-2,TGTGCCTGGAGTGGTGGGGCTAGCGGAGGCACCGGGGAGCTGTTTTTT,CAWSGGASGGTGELFF
TRBD1,TRBV5-1,-,TRBJ2-3,TGCGCCAGCAGCTGGGGGGACAGGGAAACAGATACGCAGTATTTT,CASSWGDRETDTQYF
TRBD1,TRBV5-4,once,TRBJ2-2,TGTGCCAGCAGCATTTCCGGGACAGGGAACACCGGGGAGCTGTTTTTT,CASSISGTGNTGELFF
-,TRBV6-4,-,TRBJ2-7,TGTGCCAGCAGATTTCCGGGACACCGATCCTACGAGCAGTACTTC,CASRFPGHRSYEQYF
TRBD2,TRBV10-3,-,TRBJ2-5,TGTGCCATCAGTGCCGGTAGCGGGAGTCAGGAGACCCAGTACTTC,CAISAGSGSQETQYF
TRBD1,TRBV5-4,-,TRBJ2-5,TGTGCCAGCAGCCCGGGGGACAGGGGGCTAGAGACCCAGTACTTC,CASSPGDRGLETQYF
TRBD1,TRBV25-1,few,TRBJ1-5,TGTGCCAGCAGCGGGGGACAGGCCTATCAGCCCCAGCATTTT,CASSGGQAYQPQHF
TRBD2,TRBV5-1,-,TRBJ2-2,TGCGCCAGCAGCCCCACCCGGACTAGCGGTGGACCGAACACCGGGGAGCTGTTTTTT,CASSPTRTSGGPNTGELFF
TRBD1,TRBV11-2,-,TRBJ1-2,TGTGCCAGCAGCAGCTTAGGAGGGCAGGGGGTCGGTGGCTACACCTTC,CASSSLGGQGVGGYTF
TRBD2,TRBV6-5,-,TRBJ2-2,TGTGCCAGCAGACGAGAACTAGCGGGCGGGGAGCTGTTTTTT,CASRRELAGGELFF
-,TRBV5-1,-,TRBJ2-7,TGCGCCAGCACCGACCCGTCAACAAGCTACGAGCAGTACTTC,CASTDPSTSYEQYF
-,TRBV18,-,TRBJ2-5,TGTGCCAGCTCCCAGGGGAACCAAGAGACCCAGTACTTC,CASSQGNQETQYF
-,TRBV6-5,-,TRBJ2-5,TGTGCCAGCAGTTATCGGTCTCACCGTAAAGAGACCCAGTACTTC,CASSYRSHRKETQYF
TRBD2,TRBV7-9,-,TRBJ2-7,TGTGCCAGCAGTCCTAGGACTAGCGGGTGGGAGCAGTACTTC,CASSPRTSGWEQYF
TRBD1,TRBV10-3,-,TRBJ2-2,TGTGCCATCAGTGCCCTCGACAGGGTGAGCACCGGGGAGCTGTTTTTT,CAISALDRVSTGELFF
-,TRBV28,-,TRBJ1-1,TGTGCCAGCAGTCGGGCCGGGACGGCAGGCACTGAAGCTTTCTTT,CASSRAGTAGTEAFF
TRBD2,TRBV6-4,-,TRBJ2-1,TGTGCCAGCAGTGATGGGGGACTAGCGGGAGCCGGTGAGCAGTTCTTC,CASSDGGLAGAGEQFF
TRBD1,TRBV18,few,TRBJ1-3,TGTGCCAGCTCACGCAACACAGGGGAGAAGTCTGGAAACACCATATATTTT,CASSRNTGEKSGNTIYF
-,TRBV25-1,-,TRBJ2-2,TGTGCCAGCACCAGTGGACCCACAGTGAACACCGGGGAGCTGTTTTTT,CASTSGPTVNTGELFF
TRBD1,TRBV5-1,once,TRBJ2-5,TGCGCCAGCAGCTTGGATACAGGGGAGGAGACCCAGTACTTC,CASSLDTGEETQYF
-,TRBV7-9,-,TRBJ1-4,TGTGCCAGCAGAGGCCCGAATGAAAAACTGTTTTTT,CASRGPNEKLFF
-,TRBV4-3,-,TRBJ2-3,TGCGCCAGCAGCCAAGAGGGGGTTCGTGATACGCAGTATTTT,CASSQEGVRDTQYF
-,TRBV30,once,TRBJ2-4,TGTGCCTGGACCGGGATCAGCAAAAACATTCAGTACTTC,CAWTGISKNIQYF
-,TRBV15,-,TRBJ2-3,TGTGCCACCAGCAGGGAAGGTAGTGCTAGCACAGATACGCAGTATTTT,CATSREGSASTDTQYF